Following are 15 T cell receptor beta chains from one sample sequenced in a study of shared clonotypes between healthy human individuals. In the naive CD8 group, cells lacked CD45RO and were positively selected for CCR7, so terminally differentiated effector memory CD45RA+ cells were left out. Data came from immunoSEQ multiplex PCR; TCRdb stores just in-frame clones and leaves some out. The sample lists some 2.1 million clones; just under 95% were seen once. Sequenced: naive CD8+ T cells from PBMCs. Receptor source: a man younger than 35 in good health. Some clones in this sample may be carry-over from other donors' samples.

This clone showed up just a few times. Written as DNA, the CDR3 is TGTGCCAGTAGTCCACGGACAGGGTATATTGAGCAGTACTTC. Protein product: CASSPRTGYIEQYF. The chain has TRBV19 and TRBJ2-7, with 8 positions matching TRBD1. The J segment lost 7 bases and the V segment lost 5 bases, leaving 10 bases of the junction unmatched. The CDR3 is 14 amino acids. The germline gives CDR1 LNHDA, CDR2 SQIVND (reference sequence).

This CDR3 is CASSLVTRSNEQFF. The CDR3 DNA sequence: TGTGCCAGCAGCTTAGTTACTAGGTCCAATGAGCAGTTCTTC. The V call is TRBV13, the J call TRBJ2-1, with D maybe TRBD2 (5 bases). This CDR3 is 14 amino acids long. Germline CDR1 and CDR2: PRHDT and FYEKMQ (reference sequence). Deletions cut 1 base from V and 6 bases from J, with 10 bases between.

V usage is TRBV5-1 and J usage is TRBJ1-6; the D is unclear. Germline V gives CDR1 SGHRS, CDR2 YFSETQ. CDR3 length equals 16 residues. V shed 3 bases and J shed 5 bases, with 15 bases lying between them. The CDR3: CASSSQSFGDNSPLHF. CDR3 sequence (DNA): TGCGCCAGCAGCTCACAATCCTTTGGGGATAATTCACCCCTCCACTTT.

The CDR3 here is CASSDWVPLPDTQYF. The CDR3 nucleotides read TGTGCCAGCAGTGACTGGGTTCCCCTCCCAGATACGCAGTATTTT. J is TRBJ2-3 and V is TRBV6-4; the D is unclear. Germline lookup yields CDR1 MRHNA and CDR2 SNTAGT. CDR3 length equals 15 residues. V lost 1 base and J 4 bases, leaving 12 bases between the germline ends.

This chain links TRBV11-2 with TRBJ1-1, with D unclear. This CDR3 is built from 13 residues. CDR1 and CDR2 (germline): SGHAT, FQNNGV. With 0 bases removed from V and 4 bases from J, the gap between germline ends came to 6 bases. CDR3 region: CASSLEMGTEAFF. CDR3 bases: TGTGCCAGCAGCTTAGAGATGGGCACTGAAGCTTTCTTT.

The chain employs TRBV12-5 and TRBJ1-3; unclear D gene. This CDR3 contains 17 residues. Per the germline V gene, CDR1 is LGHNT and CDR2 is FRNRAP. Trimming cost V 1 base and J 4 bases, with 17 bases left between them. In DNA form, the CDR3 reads TGTGCTAGTGGTTTGGATCTTGCTCTCAGGCCGGGAAACACCATATATTTT. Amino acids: CASGLDLALRPGNTIYF. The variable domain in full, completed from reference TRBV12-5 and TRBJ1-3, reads DARVTQTPRHKVTEMGQEVTMRCQPILGHNTVFWYRQTMMQGLELLAYFRNRAPLDDSGMPKDRFSAEMPDATLATLKIQPSEPRDSAVYFCASGLDLALRPGNTIYFGEGSWLTVV.

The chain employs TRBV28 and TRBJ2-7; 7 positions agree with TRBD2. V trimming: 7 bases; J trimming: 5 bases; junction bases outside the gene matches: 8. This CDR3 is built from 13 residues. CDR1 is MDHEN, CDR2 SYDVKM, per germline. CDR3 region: CASKGTTVNEQYF. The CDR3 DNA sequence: TGTGCCAGCAAGGGGACTACGGTGAACGAGCAGTACTTC.

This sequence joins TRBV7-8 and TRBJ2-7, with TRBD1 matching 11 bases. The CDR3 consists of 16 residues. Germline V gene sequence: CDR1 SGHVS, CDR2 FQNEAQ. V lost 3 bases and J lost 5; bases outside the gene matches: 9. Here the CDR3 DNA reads TGTGCCAGCAGCTTGGGAACCGGGACAGGGGGTCACGAGCAGTACTTC. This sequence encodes CASSLGTGTGGHEQYF.

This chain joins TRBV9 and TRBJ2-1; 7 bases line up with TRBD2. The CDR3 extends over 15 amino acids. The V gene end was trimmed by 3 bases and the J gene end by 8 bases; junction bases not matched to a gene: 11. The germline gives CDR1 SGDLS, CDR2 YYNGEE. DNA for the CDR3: TGTGCCAGCAGCGCGTGGACTAGTCTAGGGGATGAGCAGTTCTTC. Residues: CASSAWTSLGDEQFF.

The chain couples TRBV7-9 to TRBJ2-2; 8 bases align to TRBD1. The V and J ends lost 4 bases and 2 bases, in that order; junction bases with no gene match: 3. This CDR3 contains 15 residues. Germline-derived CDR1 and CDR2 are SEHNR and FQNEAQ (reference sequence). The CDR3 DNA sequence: TGTGCCAGCAGCTACGGACAGGGAAACACCGGGGAGCTGTTTTTT. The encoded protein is CASSYGQGNTGELFF.

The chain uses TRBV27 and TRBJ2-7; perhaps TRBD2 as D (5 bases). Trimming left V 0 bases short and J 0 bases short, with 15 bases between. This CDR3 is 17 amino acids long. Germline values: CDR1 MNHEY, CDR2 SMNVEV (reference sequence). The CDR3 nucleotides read TGTGCCAGCAGTTTATCCGTACCCAGGACTGGCTCCTACGAGCAGTACTTC. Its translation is CASSLSVPRTGSYEQYF.

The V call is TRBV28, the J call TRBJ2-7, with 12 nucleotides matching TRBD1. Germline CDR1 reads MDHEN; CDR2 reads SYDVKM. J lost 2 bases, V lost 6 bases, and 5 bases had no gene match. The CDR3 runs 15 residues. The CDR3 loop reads CASRRRDRGPYEQYF. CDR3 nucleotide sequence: TGTGCCAGCAGACGCCGGGACAGGGGGCCCTACGAGCAGTACTTC.

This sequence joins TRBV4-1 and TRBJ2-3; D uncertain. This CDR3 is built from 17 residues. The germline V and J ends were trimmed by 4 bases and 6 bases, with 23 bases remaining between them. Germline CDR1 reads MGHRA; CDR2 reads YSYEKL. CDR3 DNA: TGCGCCAGCAGCCTACTGTTACCGGGCCCTACGTCGGATACGCAGTATTTT. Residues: CASSLLLPGPTSDTQYF.

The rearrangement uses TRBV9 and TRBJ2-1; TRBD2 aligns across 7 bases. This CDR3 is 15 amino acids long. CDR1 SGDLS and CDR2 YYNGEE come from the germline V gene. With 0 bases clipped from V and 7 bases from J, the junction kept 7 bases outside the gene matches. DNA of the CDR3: TGTGCCAGCAGCGTAGCAAGCGGGATAAGGAATGAGCAGTTCTTC. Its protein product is CASSVASGIRNEQFF.

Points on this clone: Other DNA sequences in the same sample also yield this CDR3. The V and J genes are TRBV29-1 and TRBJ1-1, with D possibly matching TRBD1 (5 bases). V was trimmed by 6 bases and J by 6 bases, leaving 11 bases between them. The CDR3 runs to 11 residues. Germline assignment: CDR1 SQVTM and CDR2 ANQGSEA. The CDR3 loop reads CSVAGFPEAFF. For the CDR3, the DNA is TGCAGCGTAGCAGGGTTCCCTGAAGCTTTCTTT.